Reported below is one T cell receptor beta chain. Its antigen remains unknown. Naivety among CD8 cells was defined by CD45RO negativity and positive CCR7 selection, thereby excluding terminally differentiated effector memory CD45RA+ cells. Assay used: immunoSEQ multiplex PCR; TCRdb lists only in-frame clones, some missing. This sample has about 580,000 clones, with 95% to 98% found just once. These data originate in a study of shared clonotypes between healthy human individuals. Overall study context: Each donor had three CD4 naive, three CD4 memory, two CD8 naive and one CD8 memory plate. Findings and caveats of the study: For naive CD4 cells, around 5% of clonotypes were shared across a few donors. Relative to memory subsets, naive subsets generally showed larger estimated richness.

The CDR3 covers 12 residues. Germline CDR1 is KGHSH and CDR2 is LQKENI. With V trimmed by 3 bases and J by 9 bases, 3 bases remained unmatched. The sample taken for sequencing was naive CD8+ T cells sorted from blood. The V call is TRBV18, the J call TRBJ1-1; 8 bases line up with TRBD1. This clonotype was obtained from a man aged 25 to 40 in good health. CDR3 sequence (DNA): TGTGCCAGCTCACCCGGACAGGGTCAAGCTTTCTTT. Its protein product is CASSPGQGQAFF.